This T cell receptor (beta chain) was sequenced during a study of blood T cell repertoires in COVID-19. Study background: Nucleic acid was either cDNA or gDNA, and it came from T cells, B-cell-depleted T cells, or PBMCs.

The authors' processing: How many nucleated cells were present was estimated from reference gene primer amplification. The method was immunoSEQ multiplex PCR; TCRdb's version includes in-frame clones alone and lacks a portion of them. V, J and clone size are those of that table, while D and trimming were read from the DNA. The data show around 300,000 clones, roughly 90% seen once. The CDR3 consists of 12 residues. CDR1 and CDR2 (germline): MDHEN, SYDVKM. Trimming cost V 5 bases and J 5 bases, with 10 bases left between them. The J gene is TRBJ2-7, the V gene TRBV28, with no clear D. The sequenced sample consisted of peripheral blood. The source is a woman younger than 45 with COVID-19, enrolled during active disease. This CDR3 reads CASSLSPHEQYF. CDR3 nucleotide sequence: TGTGCCAGCAGTCTCTCCCCCCACGAGCAGTACTTC.